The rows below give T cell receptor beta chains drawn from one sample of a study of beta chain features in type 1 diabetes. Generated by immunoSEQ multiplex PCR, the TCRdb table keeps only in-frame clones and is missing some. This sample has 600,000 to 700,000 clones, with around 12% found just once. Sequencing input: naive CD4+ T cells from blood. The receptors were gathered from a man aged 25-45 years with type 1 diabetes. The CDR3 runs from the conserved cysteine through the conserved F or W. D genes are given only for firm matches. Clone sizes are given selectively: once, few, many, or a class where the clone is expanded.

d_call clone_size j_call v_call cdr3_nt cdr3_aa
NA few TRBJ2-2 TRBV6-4 TGTGCCAGCAGTGAATTGGAGAACACCGGGGAGCTGTTTTTT CASSELENTGELFF
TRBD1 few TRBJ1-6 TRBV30 TGTGCCTGGAGCCGGGTCCAGGGGGATTCACCCCTCCACTTT CAWSRVQGDSPLHF
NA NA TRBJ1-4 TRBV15 TGTGCCACCAGCAGAGGTGCAACTAATGAAAAACTGTTTTTT CATSRGATNEKLFF
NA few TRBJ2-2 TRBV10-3 TGTGCCATCAGTGAGTCAAGGACCGGGGAGCTGTTTTTT CAISESRTGELFF
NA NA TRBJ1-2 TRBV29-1 TGCAGCGTTGTAAGGCGGCCCTATGGCTACACCTTC CSVVRRPYGYTF
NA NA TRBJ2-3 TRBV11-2 TGTGCCAGCAGCTTGGAGGGGGTGATCACAGATACGCAGTATTTT CASSLEGVITDTQYF
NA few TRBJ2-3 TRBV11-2 TGTGCCAGCAGCTTAGGTTGGCAGACCGGCACAGATACGCAGTATTTT CASSLGWQTGTDTQYF
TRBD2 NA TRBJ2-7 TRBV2 TGTGCCAGCAGTGGACTAGCGGGGAGGAACGAGCAGTACTTC CASSGLAGRNEQYF
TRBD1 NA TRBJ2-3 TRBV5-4 TGTGCCAGCAGCCTAGACAGGGGGCGCGGAGATACGCAGTATTTT CASSLDRGRGDTQYF
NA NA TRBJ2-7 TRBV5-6 TGTGCCAGCAGCTTCCGTAGCTTCTACGAGCAGTACTTC CASSFRSFYEQYF
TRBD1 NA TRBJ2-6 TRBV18 TGTGCCAGCTCCCAAGGACAGGCGATGAGCGTCCTGACTTTC CASSQGQAMSVLTF
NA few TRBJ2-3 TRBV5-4 TGTGCCAGCAGCTCCACGGTCTTTGTCAGCACAGATACGCAGTATTTT CASSSTVFVSTDTQYF
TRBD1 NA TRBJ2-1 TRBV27 TGTGCCAGCAGTCTCAAACAGGGGCTTGTAACGTTCTTC CASSLKQGLVTFF
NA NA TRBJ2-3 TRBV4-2 TGTGCCAGCAGCCCCACGGCGGGTGGGAAAGATACGCAGTATTTT CASSPTAGGKDTQYF
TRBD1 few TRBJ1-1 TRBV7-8 TGTGCCAGCAGCCCCCGGGACAGGGGGCTTAGTGAAGCTTTCTTT CASSPRDRGLSEAFF
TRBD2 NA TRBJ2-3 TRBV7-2 TGTGCCAGCAGCCTAAGCGCTGTCGGGCTAGCGGGGGTCACAGATACGCAGTATTTT CASSLSAVGLAGVTDTQYF
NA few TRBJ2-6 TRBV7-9 TGTGCCAGTAACAGGGCTGGGGCCAACGTCCTGACTTTC CASNRAGANVLTF
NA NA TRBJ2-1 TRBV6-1 TGTGCCAGCAGTGAGTGGGGGGAACGACACAATGAGCAGTTCTTC CASSEWGERHNEQFF
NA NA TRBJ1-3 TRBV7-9 TGTGCCAGCAGCTTATTTGTACAGAAAGCCGGAAACACCATATATTTT CASSLFVQKAGNTIYF
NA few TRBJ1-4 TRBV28 TGTGCCAGCAGCTCACCCGCCTCGGGGGAAAAACTGTTTTTT CASSSPASGEKLFF
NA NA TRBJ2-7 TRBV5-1 TGCGCCAGCAGCTACGACAGGCTTGAGCAGTACTTC CASSYDRLEQYF
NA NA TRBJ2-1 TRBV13 TGTGCCAGCAGCTATCCCGGGGGGACACGAGAGCAGTTCTTC CASSYPGGTREQFF
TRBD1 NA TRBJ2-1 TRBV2 TGTGCCAGCAGCTGGACAGGCTCCTACAATGAGCAGTTCTTC CASSWTGSYNEQFF
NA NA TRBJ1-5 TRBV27 TGTGCCAGCAGCCCTCTCGGAGATAGCAATCAGCCCCAGCATTTT CASSPLGDSNQPQHF
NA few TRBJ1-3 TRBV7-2 TGTGCCAGCAGCTTAGCTTCGAGGGCTCGGGGAAACACCATATATTTT CASSLASRARGNTIYF
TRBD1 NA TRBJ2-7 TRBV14 TGTGCCAGCAGCTTGGGACAGGGGAGATCCTACGAGCAGTACTTC CASSLGQGRSYEQYF
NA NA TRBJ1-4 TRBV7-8 TGTGCCAGCAGCCCTGGACAGAGAACTGCAACTAATGAAAAACTGTTTTTT CASSPGQRTATNEKLFF
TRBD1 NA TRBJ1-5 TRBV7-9 TGTGCCAGCAGCTTAGGGTCGGCAGGGGGGATTCAGCCCCAGCATTTT CASSLGSAGGIQPQHF
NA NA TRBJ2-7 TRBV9 TGTGCCAGCAGCGCCTTGTCAATCTGGGGCTTATCCTACGAGCAGTACTTC CASSALSIWGLSYEQYF
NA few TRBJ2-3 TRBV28 TGTGCCAGCAATCCTTCCGGAGGCCCGGGACGGAATTATAGCACAGATACGCAGTATTTT CASNPSGGPGRNYSTDTQYF
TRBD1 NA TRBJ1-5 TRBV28 TGTGCCAGCAGTACAGGGGGCGAACAGCCCCAGCATTTT CASSTGGEQPQHF
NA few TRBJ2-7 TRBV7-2 TGTGCCAGCAGCTCCCAGGGTTACGAGCAGTACTTC CASSSQGYEQYF
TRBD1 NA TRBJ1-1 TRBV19 TGTGCCAGTAGTTCCGGGACAGGGGGCTGGCGCACTGAAGCTTTCTTT CASSSGTGGWRTEAFF
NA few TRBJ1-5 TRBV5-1 TGCGCCAGCAGCTTGGAATCTGGGGAAGGCCAGCCCCAGCATTTT CASSLESGEGQPQHF
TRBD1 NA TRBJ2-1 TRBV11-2 TGTGCCAGCAGCTCGGGACAGGGGAACTCGGATGAGCAGTTCTTC CASSSGQGNSDEQFF
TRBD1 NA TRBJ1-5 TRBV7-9 TGTGCCAGCAGCTTCGTGACAGGGAGTGGCAATCAGCCCCAGCATTTT CASSFVTGSGNQPQHF
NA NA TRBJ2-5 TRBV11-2 TGTGCCAGCAGTCAACAGACGTACCAAGAGACCCAGTACTTC CASSQQTYQETQYF
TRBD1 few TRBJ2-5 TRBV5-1 TGCGCCAGCAGCTTGGGGCCAGGGGGTGAGACCCAGTACTTC CASSLGPGGETQYF
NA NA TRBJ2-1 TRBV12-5 TGTGCTAGTGGTGCGTCGGACGGATCCAATGAGCAGTTCTTC CASGASDGSNEQFF
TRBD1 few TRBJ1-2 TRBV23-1 TGCGCCAGCAGTCAGGCGAACAGGGGGCGGGGGTATGGCTACACCTTC CASSQANRGRGYGYTF
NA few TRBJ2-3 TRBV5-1 TGCGCCAGCAGCCCGCCTTCCGGAGGCACTAGCACAGATACGCAGTATTTT CASSPPSGGTSTDTQYF
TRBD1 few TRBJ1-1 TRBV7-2 TGTGCCAGCAGACGGGACAGGGGAGTTTCTGAAGCTTTCTTT CASRRDRGVSEAFF
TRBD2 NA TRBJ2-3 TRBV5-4 TGTGCCAGCAGCTCCCTCTTAGCGGGGGTCACAGATACGCAGTATTTT CASSSLLAGVTDTQYF
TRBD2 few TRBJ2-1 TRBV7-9 TGTGCCAGCCAGCGACTAGCGAACAATGAGCAGTTCTTC CASQRLANNEQFF
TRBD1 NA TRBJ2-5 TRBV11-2 TGTGCCAGCAGACCGACAGGGTTGGGGACCCAGTACTTC CASRPTGLGTQYF
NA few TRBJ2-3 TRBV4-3 TGCGCCAGCAGGAAGGGAAGTTCTGGGGCTGGCACAGATACGCAGTATTTT CASRKGSSGAGTDTQYF
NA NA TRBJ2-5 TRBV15 TGTGCCACCAGCAGAGATCAATGGAGGGTTGAGACCCAGTACTTC CATSRDQWRVETQYF
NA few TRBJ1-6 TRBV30 TGTGCCTGGAGCGGACAGTATAATTCACCCCTCCACTTT CAWSGQYNSPLHF
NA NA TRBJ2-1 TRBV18 TGTGCCAGCTCACCCCTGGAGGGGGGGAGCTCCTACAATGAGCAGTTCTTC CASSPLEGGSSYNEQFF
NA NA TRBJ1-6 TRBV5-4 TGTGCCAGCAGCTTACAGGGCTCCTATAATTCACCCCTCCACTTT CASSLQGSYNSPLHF
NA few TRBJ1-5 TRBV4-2 TGTGCCAGCAGCCAACCCTCCGAGGGCAATCAGCCCCAGCATTTT CASSQPSEGNQPQHF
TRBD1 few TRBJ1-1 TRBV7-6 TGTGCCAGCAGCCTTAGACAGGGGGAAACTTTCTTT CASSLRQGETFF
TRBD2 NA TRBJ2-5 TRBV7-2 TGTGCCAGCAGCTGGACTAGCGGGGAAGAGACCCAGTACTTC CASSWTSGEETQYF
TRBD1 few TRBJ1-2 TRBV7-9 TGTGCCAGCAGCCCGATCGGCTGGGACAGGGACTATGGCTACACCTTC CASSPIGWDRDYGYTF